Each of the 16 T cell receptor beta chains below was sequenced from the same sample in a study of blood T cell repertoires in COVID-19. Sequencing was performed with immunoSEQ multiplex PCR; in TCRdb, only in-frame clones are kept and a portion is missing. Among some 200,000 clones listed, roughly four fifths were seen once. The sequencing input was peripheral blood. All receptors derive from a woman between 40 and 55 years old with acute or convalescent COVID-19.

This sequence joins TRBV24-1 and TRBJ2-3, with D possibly TRBD2 on 5 matching bases. The length of the CDR3 is 16 residues. The V gene lost 3 bases and the J gene lost 1 base, with 13 bases spanning the gap. Germline-derived CDR1 and CDR2 are KGHDR and SFDVKD. CDR3 nucleotides: TGTGCCACCAGTGATAGGACTCCGACGCGCACAGATACGCAGTATTTT. Amino acid sequence: CATSDRTPTRTDTQYF.

This clone appeared a few times. The chain has TRBV4-1 and TRBJ2-7; 11 bases match TRBD1. Germline V gives CDR1 MGHRA, CDR2 YSYEKL. Germline trimming cut 2 bases from V and 7 bases from J; bases unmatched to any gene: 7. CDR3 length: 15 residues. The CDR3, as DNA: TGCGCCAGCAGCCAAACGAGGGACAGGGGGTGGGAGCAGTACTTC. This codes for CASSQTRDRGWEQYF.

The chain recombines TRBV27 with TRBJ1-5; weak D call: TRBD1 (6 bases). From germline, CDR1 is MNHEY and CDR2 SMNVEV (reference sequence). V was shortened by 4 bases and J by 0 bases, with 10 bases between the two germline ends. CDR3 length equals 15 residues. For the CDR3, the DNA is TGTGCCAGCAGTTCCCTGGGACATAGCAATCAGCCCCAGCATTTT. Protein sequence: CASSSLGHSNQPQHF.

This clone was counted only a few times. The V call is TRBV29-1, the J call TRBJ2-7, with D perhaps matching TRBD1 (6 bases). The CDR3 extends over 12 amino acids. Per the germline V gene, CDR1 is SQVTM and CDR2 is ANQGSEA. V lost 4 bases and J lost 4, with 11 bases in between. The DNA of the CDR3 is TGCAGCGTTGGGGACACGGGGTACGAGCAGTACTTC. Encoded protein: CSVGDTGYEQYF.

This chain uses TRBV27 with TRBJ2-3; a possible D gene is TRBD2 (6 bases). From germline, CDR1 is MNHEY and CDR2 SMNVEV (reference sequence). The ends were cut back, 4 bases at V and 2 bases at J, with 13 bases in the middle. This CDR3 contains 15 residues. The CDR3 nucleotides read TGTGCCAGCAGTTCGCTTGGGACTTACACAGATACGCAGTATTTT. Its translation: CASSSLGTYTDTQYF.

J is TRBJ1-3 and V is TRBV28, with D possibly TRBD1 on 5 matching bases. The V gene's germline CDR1 is MDHEN and CDR2 SYDVKM. This CDR3 is 14 amino acids long. V was pared by 6 bases and J by 1 base, with 10 bases between. CDR3 DNA: TGTGCCAGCAGACGAACAGGTTCTGGAAACACCATATATTTT. Translating it yields CASRRTGSGNTIYF. Full variable domain (missing parts from reference TRBV28 and TRBJ1-3): DVKVTQSSRYLVKRTGEKVFLECVQDMDHENMFWYRQDPGLGLRLIYFSYDVKMKEKGDIPEGYSVSREKKERFSLILESASTNQTSMYLCASRRTGSGNTIYFGEGSWLTVV.

The chain joins TRBV7-9 to TRBJ1-1; the D gene is possibly TRBD1 (6 bases). The germline gives CDR1 SEHNR, CDR2 FQNEAQ (reference sequence). This CDR3 region has 13 residues. V lost 5 bases and J 5 bases, leaving 12 bases between the germline ends. The CDR3 region has the DNA TGTGCCAGCAGCGCCCCAGGGGATACTGAAGCTTTCTTT. Translated, it gives CASSAPGDTEAFF.

The V call is TRBV24-1, the J call TRBJ2-5; 8 nucleotides match TRBD2. The ends lost 6 bases at V and 4 bases at J; junction bases unmatched: 6. This CDR3 has 14 amino acids. Looked up from germline, CDR1 is KGHDR and CDR2 is SFDVKD. The CDR3 nucleotides are TGTGCCACCAGTTCGGCGGGAGGAGTAGAGACCCAGTACTTC. Its protein is CATSSAGGVETQYF.

This chain connects TRBV5-6 to TRBJ2-7; 7 positions agree with TRBD1. The germline CDR1 and CDR2 sequences are SGHDT and YYEEEE. The junction had 4 bases not matched to a gene; V was cut back by 3 bases and J by 4 bases. CDR3 length: 13 amino acids. The CDR3 DNA is TGTGCCAGCAGCTCGGGACAGCCTTACGAGCAGTACTTC. Its protein is CASSSGQPYEQYF.

The chain combines TRBV10-3 with TRBJ2-5, with 9 bases fitting TRBD2. CDR3 length: 15 amino acids. Germline V CDR1 and CDR2: ENHRY, SYGVKD. J gave up 7 bases and V 3 bases, and 9 bases lay outside the gene matches. The CDR3 here is CAISEASGGTGTQYF. The CDR3 DNA reads TGTGCCATCAGTGAAGCCAGCGGGGGGACGGGGACCCAGTACTTC.

V is TRBV6-1 and J is TRBJ2-1, with D maybe TRBD1 (5 bases). Germline V gene lookup returns CDR1 MNHNS and CDR2 SASEGT. The CDR3 runs 19 residues. Trimming stripped 2 bases from V and 9 bases from J, with 29 bases between. The CDR3 sequence: CASSEFRGVALGLSGEQFF. The CDR3 region has the DNA TGTGCCAGCAGTGAATTCAGAGGTGTGGCGTTGGGGCTCTCAGGTGAGCAGTTCTTC.

The V and J genes are TRBV6-6 and TRBJ1-6; TRBD1 might be the D (6 bases). CDR3 length: 16 amino acids. CDR1 is MNHNY, CDR2 SVGAGI, per germline (reference sequence). With 7 bases removed from V and 9 bases from J, the gap between germline ends came to 22 bases. The CDR3 region has the DNA TGTGCCAGCAATCCATTGACAGGCGGGGGTAGTTCACCCCTCCACTTT. It yields the protein CASNPLTGGGSSPLHF.

V gene TRBV19 combines with J gene TRBJ1-4, with TRBD1 identical over 10 bases. After removal of 10 bases from V and 1 base from J, the junction contained 12 bases not matched to a gene. Per the germline V gene, CDR1 is LNHDA and CDR2 is SQIVND (reference sequence). CDR3 length equals 17 residues. Here the CDR3 DNA reads TGTGCCACCCTTGGGCTGGGACAGGGGTTAACTAATGAAAAACTGTTTTTT. Translating it yields CATLGLGQGLTNEKLFF.

The CDR3 sequence: CASSGRSGGNTEAFF. The DNA of the CDR3 is TGCGCCAGCAGTGGCCGTTCAGGGGGGAACACTGAAGCTTTCTTT. The chain carries TRBV10-2 and TRBJ1-1; 7 bases are shared with TRBD1. V lost 4 bases and J lost 1; bases outside the gene matches: 6. CDR1 is WSHSY and CDR2 is SAAADI in the germline V gene. The CDR3 is 15 residues long.

This chain connects TRBV13 to TRBJ2-1; tentatively, D is TRBD2 (5 bases). CDR1 and CDR2 (germline): PRHDT, FYEKMQ (reference sequence). Trimming removed 5 bases at V and 8 bases at J, with 22 bases between. CDR3 size: 16 residues. The CDR3 sequence is CASSKEDFRNPDEQFF. The CDR3 coding sequence is TGTGCCAGCAGCAAAGAGGACTTCCGAAATCCGGATGAGCAGTTCTTC.

The V gene is TRBV6-2 or TRBV6-3, the J gene TRBJ1-2, with 8 bases aligning to TRBD1. The germline V gene encodes CDR1 MNHEY and CDR2 SVGEGT. The CDR3 runs to 15 residues. V was pared by 2 bases and J by 0 bases, with 2 bases of the junction left unmatched. Here the CDR3 reads CASSYPDRANYGYTF. CDR3 DNA: TGTGCCAGCAGTTACCCGGACAGGGCTAACTATGGCTACACCTTC.